The 16 T cell receptor beta chains presented below share a single source sample, sequenced in a study of beta chain features in type 1 diabetes (dated by TCRdb to the late 2010s). Summary of the overall study and its limitations: A moderate but significant shortening of TCRB CDR3 length was observed in type 1 diabetes patients in all four CD4+ subsets.

Libraries were made using the immunoSEQ multiplex PCR assay. The entire amount of isolated RNA was reverse transcribed using the High Capacity cDNA Reverse Transcription Kit, so the sequenced TCRB transcripts were expressed ones. The clones in this table, taken by TCRdb from immuneACCESS, are in-frame only. Not every clone is retained; where verified, under half of the shortfall comes from an unresolved V gene, and the cause of the rest is unknown. For this sample the table gives around 250,000 clones, of which approximately 24% were detected only once. 0.012% of the sample goes to the ten largest clones. No antigen has been assigned to these receptors. Sequenced material: naive CD4+ T cells from blood. According to the study, the label for this sample's cell subset or site signals: true naive CD4+ T cells. The receptors derive from a woman in her twenties or thirties with type 1 diabetes.

This clone was seen a few times. J is TRBJ2-2 and V is TRBV29-1, with TRBD2 matching 11 bases. The CDR3 loop spans 13 amino acids. Looked up from germline, CDR1 is SQVTM and CDR2 is ANQGSEA. V was pared by 7 bases and J by 7 bases, with 5 bases of the junction left unmatched. CDR3 amino acids: CSGTSGPSGELFF. CDR3 in DNA: TGCAGCGGGACTAGCGGGCCGAGCGGGGAGCTGTTTTTT.

The rearrangement links TRBV30 to TRBJ2-7; 8 nucleotides line up with TRBD1. The CDR3 sequence is 16 residues long. With V trimmed by 0 bases and J by 1 base, 8 bases remained unmatched. CDR1 GTSNPN and CDR2 SVGIG come from the germline V gene (reference sequence). The CDR3: CAWSVLPGGKSYEQYF. CDR3 DNA sequence: TGTGCCTGGAGTGTACTTCCAGGGGGCAAATCCTACGAGCAGTACTTC.

The V call is TRBV18, the J call TRBJ1-5; a weak D match, TRBD1 (6 bases). The CDR3 sequence is 15 residues long. Looked up from germline, CDR1 is KGHSH and CDR2 is LQKENI. Trimming took off 2 bases at V and 3 bases at J, with 11 bases between the two ends. The CDR3 spells CASSPSQGNNQPQHF. CDR3 in DNA: TGTGCCAGCTCACCATCTCAGGGGAACAATCAGCCCCAGCATTTT.

This clone was recorded a few times. The chain has TRBV18 and TRBJ2-1, with 8 nucleotides matching TRBD2. The CDR3 covers 15 residues. In germline, CDR1 is KGHSH, CDR2 LQKENI. V was clipped by 3 bases and J by 5 bases; unmatched bases: 6. The CDR3, as DNA: TGTGCCAGCTCACCTAGCGGGAATAAGAACAATGAGCAGTTCTTC. Translated: CASSPSGNKNNEQFF. The entire variable domain, with the rest obtained from reference TRBV18 and TRBJ2-1, is as follows: NAGVMQNPRHLVRRRGQEARLRCSPMKGHSHVYWYRQLPEEGLKFMVYLQKENIIDESGMPKERFSAEFPKEGPSILRIQQVVRGDSAAYFCASSPSGNKNNEQFFGPGTRLTVL.

This clone occurred a few times. The gene calls are TRBV7-3 and TRBJ2-3, with D possibly TRBD2 on 6 matching bases. V was shortened by 5 bases and J by 8 bases, with 17 bases between the two germline ends. CDR1 and CDR2 from the germline V gene are SGHTA and FQGTGA. This CDR3 has 14 residues. The CDR3 sequence is CASSPNAGGGTQYF. The CDR3 DNA follows: TGTGCCAGCAGCCCTAATGCCGGGGGTGGTACGCAGTATTTT.

The chain links TRBV7-9 to TRBJ2-1; no firm D call. V was cut by 7 bases and J by 3 bases, with 10 bases left in between. In germline, CDR1 is SEHNR, CDR2 FQNEAQ (reference sequence). The CDR3 is 13 amino acids. In DNA, the CDR3 is TGTGCCAGCATGGAAACGGGCTACAATGAGCAGTTCTTC. It yields the protein CASMETGYNEQFF.

The chain couples TRBV28 to TRBJ1-5; a weak D match, TRBD1 (6 bases). The CDR3 contains 15 residues. Germline V gives CDR1 MDHEN, CDR2 SYDVKM. With 2 bases removed from V and 6 bases from J, the gap between germline ends came to 14 bases. The CDR3: CASSLPTGHFQPQHF. CDR3 coding DNA: TGTGCCAGCAGTTTACCGACGGGACACTTTCAGCCCCAGCATTTT. The complete variable domain, with remaining parts taken from reference TRBV28 and TRBJ1-5, reads DVKVTQSSRYLVKRTGEKVFLECVQDMDHENMFWYRQDPGLGLRLIYFSYDVKMKEKGDIPEGYSVSREKKERFSLILESASTNQTSMYLCASSLPTGHFQPQHFGDGTRLSIL.

The chain employs TRBV28 and TRBJ1-2; D is uncertain. Trimming stripped 6 bases from V and 1 base from J, with 12 bases between. CDR1 MDHEN and CDR2 SYDVKM come from the germline V gene. The length of the CDR3 is 14 residues. CDR3 sequence: CASSRSRGNYGYTF. For the CDR3, the DNA is TGTGCCAGCAGCCGATCACGGGGTAACTATGGCTACACCTTC.

A few counts support this clone. The chain uses TRBV30 and TRBJ1-1; the D is unclear. Trimming took off 5 bases at V and 0 bases at J, with 13 bases between the two ends. There are 14 residues in the CDR3. CDR1 is GTSNPN and CDR2 is SVGIG in the germline V gene (reference sequence). The CDR3 sequence: CAWSKYSVNTEAFF. CDR3 coding DNA: TGTGCCTGGTCAAAATATTCGGTGAACACTGAAGCTTTCTTT.

The chain is built from TRBV15 and TRBJ2-7; D not resolved. Trimming took off 3 bases at V and 0 bases at J, with 9 bases between the two ends. Germline CDR1 LNHNV, CDR2 YYDKDF (reference sequence). The CDR3 runs 14 residues. CDR3 coding DNA: TGTGCCACCAGCAGTGGCCTAGACTCCTACGAGCAGTACTTC. Translated: CATSSGLDSYEQYF.

This clone was counted only a few times. The CDR3 DNA reads TGTGCCAGCAGCTTCGGAGTGGAGTTCAACGTCCTGACTTTC. It translates to CASSFGVEFNVLTF. The chain uses TRBV7-9 and TRBJ2-6; D not certain. V lost 3 bases, J lost 9 bases, and 12 bases lay in between. Germline values: CDR1 SEHNR, CDR2 FQNEAQ (reference sequence). The CDR3 sequence is 14 residues long. The whole variable domain, filled in from reference TRBV7-9 and TRBJ2-6, reads DTGVSQNPRHKITKRGQNVTFRCDPISEHNRLYWYRQTLGQGPEFLTYFQNEAQLEKSRLLSDRFSAERPKGSFSTLEIQRTEQGDSAMYLCASSFGVEFNVLTFGAGSRLTVL.

The rearrangement links TRBV9 to TRBJ2-5, with D perhaps matching TRBD2 (6 bases). V gave up 3 bases and J gave up 3 bases, with 12 bases separating them. There are 14 residues in the CDR3. Per the germline V gene, CDR1 is SGDLS and CDR2 is YYNGEE. The CDR3 protein is CASSARSGKETQYF. DNA of the CDR3: TGTGCCAGCAGCGCACGTAGCGGCAAAGAGACCCAGTACTTC.

The chain combines TRBV2 with TRBJ2-3; 7 bases agree with TRBD2. Trimming at V came to 1 base and at J to 0 bases, leaving 1 base not matched to a gene. Per germline, CDR1 SNHLY and CDR2 FYNNEI. There are 15 residues in the CDR3. DNA of the CDR3: TGTGCCAGCAGTGAAGGCGGGGGAAGCACAGATACGCAGTATTTT. This sequence encodes CASSEGGGSTDTQYF.

This clone was detected a few times. The chain carries TRBV2 and TRBJ2-5; a weak D match, TRBD2 (6 bases). This CDR3 has 13 amino acids. The V end was cut by 3 bases, the J end by 3 bases, with 8 bases between. Germline CDR1 is SNHLY and CDR2 is FYNNEI. The CDR3 coding sequence is TGTGCCAGCAGTGATCGGGGGAAAGAGACCCAGTACTTC. Translating it yields CASSDRGKETQYF.

The rearrangement uses TRBV7-3 and TRBJ2-1, with D possibly being TRBD1 (6 bases). With 0 bases removed from V and 6 bases from J, the gap between germline ends came to 18 bases. The germline CDR1 and CDR2 sequences are SGHTA and FQGTGA. The CDR3 runs 17 residues. CDR3 in amino acids: CASSLTGSQGHGNEQFF. The CDR3 region has the DNA TGTGCCAGCAGCTTAACAGGTTCCCAGGGGCATGGCAATGAGCAGTTCTTC.

There are a few counts of this clone. The CDR3 sequence is CATSRDKGDQPQHF. CDR3 nucleotides: TGTGCCACCAGCAGAGATAAGGGGGATCAGCCCCAGCATTTT. The chain has TRBV15 and TRBJ1-5, with D perhaps TRBD1 (6 bases). CDR3 length: 14 residues. Per the germline V gene, CDR1 is LNHNV and CDR2 is YYDKDF (reference sequence). The V end lost 0 bases, the J end lost 5 bases, and 8 bases lay between the germline ends.